The rows below give T cell receptor beta chains drawn from one sample of a study of blood T cell repertoires in COVID-19. The table came from immunoSEQ multiplex PCR; TCRdb's copy has only in-frame clones and leaves some out. The sample consists of about 150,000 clones, around 82% of them appearing once. Sequencing was performed on peripheral blood. These receptors were obtained from a human donor with acute or convalescent COVID-19. The donor label of this sample is uncertain. Both conserved end residues are part of each CDR3. The order of the fields is clone size, V gene, CDR3 protein. Part of the rows lack a size; the others show once, few, many or a class for expanded clones.

size: few
V: TRBV6-1
CDR3: CASTELAGEGDTQYF

size: NA
V: TRBV10-3
CDR3: CAISEGGYQETQYF

size: NA
V: TRBV5-1
CDR3: CASSLDPGEETEAFF

size: once
V: TRBV10-3
CDR3: CAISESGTGGYNSPLHF

size: few
V: TRBV7-3
CDR3: CASSLTMAGEQYF

size: NA
V: TRBV19
CDR3: CASSIGNSPLHF

size: NA
V: TRBV3-1/TRBV3-2
CDR3: CASSEDGREGYYGYTF

size: NA
V: TRBV5-8
CDR3: CASSLRRTGWNEQFF

size: once
V: TRBV7-9
CDR3: CASSSHRDRGLGTGELFF

size: NA
V: TRBV7-9
CDR3: CASSSPRDREEWSTGELFF

size: NA
V: TRBV30
CDR3: CAWLDRQGRVLSNYGYTF

size: NA
V: TRBV3-1/TRBV3-2
CDR3: CASSQGASDWETQYF

size: NA
V: TRBV7-2
CDR3: CASSLNPSGALSTDTQYF

size: NA
V: TRBV19
CDR3: CASSEPLLDTQYF

size: NA
V: TRBV4-2
CDR3: CASSLETSQGISETQYF

size: NA
V: TRBV4-2
CDR3: CASSQGRGTNGDTQYF

size: NA
V: TRBV6-4
CDR3: CASSLEGGTGELFF

size: few
V: TRBV19
CDR3: CASSIRDRYRENTEAFF

size: NA
V: TRBV18
CDR3: CASSPAVQGALQAFF

size: NA
V: TRBV29-1
CDR3: CSVGVKLNTEAFF

size: NA
V: TRBV28
CDR3: CASSYYRAGNQPQHF

size: NA
V: TRBV6-4
CDR3: CASSDSGRGYSEAFF

size: NA
V: TRBV6-5
CDR3: CASSYWLGQPNSPLHF

size: NA
V: TRBV14
CDR3: CASSQDPGVVNSPLHF

size: NA
V: TRBV7-2
CDR3: CASSFGTGDLYEQYF

size: NA
V: TRBV6-5
CDR3: CASSYLRTTGELFF

size: NA
V: TRBV3-1/TRBV3-2
CDR3: CASSQNSVPGVGYTF

size: NA
V: TRBV6-5
CDR3: CASTLQGYNSPLHF

size: NA
V: TRBV7-9
CDR3: CASSLGGQSYEQYF

size: NA
V: TRBV5-1
CDR3: CASSWDKGGYTF

size: NA
V: TRBV6-1
CDR3: CASSEGGLTAFF

size: NA
V: TRBV9
CDR3: CASSPPTPGVGYTF

size: NA
V: TRBV3-1/TRBV3-2
CDR3: CASSQDQGSYNEQFF

size: NA
V: TRBV2
CDR3: CASSPAGRGRRTDTQYF

size: few
V: TRBV6-5
CDR3: CASSYKASNQPQHF

size: NA
V: TRBV29-1
CDR3: CSVAPQLEAFF

size: NA
V: TRBV19
CDR3: CASSIPGGLAGEEQFF

size: NA
V: TRBV7-9
CDR3: CASSLSGDHGYTF

size: NA
V: TRBV28
CDR3: CASSPRDRGTDTQYF

size: NA
V: TRBV15
CDR3: CATSRGAGEASTDTQYF

size: NA
V: TRBV29-1
CDR3: CSVRTSGGYNEQFF

size: NA
V: TRBV19
CDR3: CASTQGGYNSPLHF

size: NA
V: TRBV6-5
CDR3: CASLEGLNSPLHF